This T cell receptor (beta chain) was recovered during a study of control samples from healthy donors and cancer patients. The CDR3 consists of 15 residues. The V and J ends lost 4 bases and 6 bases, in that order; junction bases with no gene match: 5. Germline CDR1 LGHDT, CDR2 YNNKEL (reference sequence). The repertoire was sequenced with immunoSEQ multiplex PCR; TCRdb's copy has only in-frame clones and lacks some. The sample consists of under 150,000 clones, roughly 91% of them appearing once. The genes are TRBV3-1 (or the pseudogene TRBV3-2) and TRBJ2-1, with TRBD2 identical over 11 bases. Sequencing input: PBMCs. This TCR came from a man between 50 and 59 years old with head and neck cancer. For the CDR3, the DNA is TGTGCCAGCAGCCTGACTAGCGGGGCTCCCAATGAGCAGTTCTTC. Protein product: CASSLTSGAPNEQFF.